This T cell receptor (beta chain) was identified during a study of Tregs in tolerant kidney transplant recipients. Overall study: Recipients received nonmyeloablative bone marrow transplants from related graft donors, with transient mixed chimerism.

The data were produced by immunoSEQ multiplex PCR, yet TCRdb's version contains in-frame clones alone and is incomplete. Of some 70,000 clones listed, about 89% are singletons. Thawed PBMCs were FACS-sorted into unstimulated CD4+CD25+CD127- regulatory T cells, CD4+CD25- non-regulatory cells, CD4 and CD8 cells. Germline V gene lookup returns CDR1 MNHEY and CDR2 SVGAGI. The length of the CDR3 is 15 residues. The V gene end was trimmed by 0 bases and the J gene end by 2 bases; junction bases not matched to a gene: 3. Concerning this clone itself: Antigen unknown.

Overall study results and limits: Biological reproducibility was not directly addressed in this study. Tregs expanded with activated donor B cells seemed most donor-specific.

This chain connects TRBV6-5 to TRBJ2-7; 8 positions agree with TRBD2. This material consisted of CD4+ T cells from blood, taken before the transplant. The sequence was obtained from a human donor who received a combined kidney and bone marrow transplant. The CDR3 bases are TGTGCCAGCAGTTACTCACGGGAGGGACCCTACGAGCAGTACTTC. The encoded protein is CASSYSREGPYEQYF.